The clone carrying this T cell receptor beta chain was picked up many times. The antigen remains unidentified. This sample was taken from a study of early T cells in non-severe SARS-CoV-2 infection. Study-wide context: Sequencing targeted bulk RNA from unsorted whole blood, leaving chains unpaired. Findings of the study overall: Lookups in VDJdb leaned toward anti-spike CD8 responses and missed private and CD4 specificities.

The length of the CDR3 is 16 residues. In germline, CDR1 is SGHRS, CDR2 YFSETQ. J was trimmed by 5 bases and V by 0 bases; bases with no gene match: 4. Individual cDNA molecules received unique molecular identifiers. TCRdb reprocessed the 5' RACE reads via MiXCR and lists one record per CDR3 protein. Found here are 48,000 or so distinct CDR3 sequences, 6.2% of them singletons; the top ten hold approximately 6.3%. The sample here was whole blood, taken at baseline. The chain has TRBV5-1 and TRBJ2-7, with 14 bases lining up with TRBD2. The source is an adult who was a healthcare worker with PCR-confirmed SARS-CoV-2 infection or an uninfected control (not recorded which). CDR3 in amino acids: CASSLAGTSGSNEQYF. CDR3 in DNA: TGCGCCAGCAGCTTGGCAGGGACTAGCGGGAGTAACGAGCAGTACTTC. Looking up the rest from reference TRBV5-1 and TRBJ2-7 gives the full variable domain: KAGVTQTPRYLIKTRGQQVTLSCSPISGHRSVSWYQQTPGQGLQFLFEYFSETQRNKGNFPGRFSGRQFSNSRSEMNVSTLELGDSALYLCASSLAGTSGSNEQYFGPGTRLTVT.